The entry that follows covers one T cell receptor beta chain sequence. It lacks a known antigen. Base qualities were left out, and no much larger clone turns up one base away. The data originate from a study of cytotoxic CD8 clonotypes in ibrutinib-treated CLL (dated by TCRdb to the early 2020s). About the full investigation: The cohort had 11 relapsed/refractory and 15 treatment-naive patients; 17 to 18 were IGHV unmutated. Of the 86 people in the trial, approximately 28 had longitudinal samples available. An average of roughly 250,000 productive templates and 94,082 productive rearrangements was obtained per sample. Cryopreserved peripheral blood mononuclear cells were collected before treatment, at response, and at either disease progression or sustained remission. Response samples were taken after a median of approximately 13 months on treatment, ranging from about 6 to 36 months. Partial responses were observed in some 24 patients and complete responses in 2; after a median follow-up of roughly 62 months, remission was maintained in around 14 patients and progression was observed in approximately 12. Every sample from remission and from progressive disease was obtained while the patients were still on ibrutinib. Study-wide findings and limitations: At baseline, clonality was higher than in age-matched healthy donors and showed a strong correlation with circulating CD8+ T-cell counts. Public clonotypes were rare and either shrank or stayed stable during treatment, and the rise in clonality at ibrutinib response reflected expansion of private clonotypes. Lymph node repertoires were not examined, and the timing of sampling was not matched between patients in sustained remission and those whose disease progressed. At ibrutinib response clonality went up, during sustained remission it held steady, and at progression it dropped back toward baseline.

The time point label corresponds to: 12 to 13 months on ibrutinib. For TCR beta library preparation, roughly 2 micrograms of genomic DNA was extracted from cryopreserved PBMCs. High-throughput TCR beta sequencing was performed on longitudinal blood samples from CLL patients receiving ibrutinib monotherapy. The patients took part in an open-label, single-center phase 2 trial of ibrutinib monotherapy. V loses 0 bases of germline sequence and J loses 5 bases, and the interval between the two ends is 13 bases. Looking up the germline V gene yields CDR1 SGHRS and CDR2 YFSETQ. Measured from the cysteine to the phenylalanine, the CDR3 is 15 residues long. The kept DNA is CDR3 alone, 45 bases in frame from the first base. The goal of deep resolution MiSeq sequencing was a depth between 1 in 1 million and 1 in 200,000 T cells, and coverage averaged 10x per clonotype. The immunoSEQ hsTCRB Kit was used to generate TCR beta libraries. Per the authors' processing: ImmunoSEQ Data Assistant and ImmunoSEQ Analyzer were used for data analysis, and V, D and J genes were assigned according to IMGT definitions. Clonality, with values ranging from 0 to 1, was calculated as one minus the normalized Shannon entropy of productive rearrangement frequencies. Only overrepresented clonotypes making up at least 0.05% of the repertoire of each patient were included in the public clonotype analysis. Repertoires from about a dozen age-matched healthy donors in immuneACCESS were used as clonality controls. The clones in this table, taken by TCRdb from immuneACCESS, are in-frame only. Not every clone is retained; where verified, under half of the shortfall comes from an unresolved V gene, and the cause of the rest is unknown. That table supplies the V and J calls and clone size; D and trimming were determined from the DNA. For this sample the table gives more than 200,000 clones, of which 70% were detected only once. The top ten clones comprise around 5.9% of the sample.

The receptor chain draws on TRBV5-1 and TRBJ2-3; confidence is insufficient to name the D gene. Sequenced material: PBMCs, taken after 12 months of ibrutinib treatment. The receptor's source is a human donor with chronic lymphocytic leukemia. The DNA sequence is as follows: TGCGCCAGCAGCTTGGTAGTCGGAACACAAGATACGCAGTATTTT. This sequence encodes CASSLVVGTQDTQYF.